Given below is one T cell receptor beta chain in context. This sample was included in a study of blood T cell repertoires in COVID-19. Study details: Nucleic acid was either cDNA or gDNA, and it came from T cells, B-cell-depleted T cells, or PBMCs.

Enrolled during active infection, Seattle patients were then followed longitudinally. The V segment lost 5 bases and the J segment 0 bases; nucleotides outside the gene matches: 6. The germline V gene has CDR1 MNHEY and CDR2 SMNVEV (reference sequence). CDR3 length: 15 amino acids. Some clones are missing from TCRdb's copy, which holds only in-frame ones; the method was immunoSEQ multiplex PCR. The sample holds tens of thousands of clones; more than 90% are singletons and the top ten take around 0.39%. The clonotype was recovered from a man aged 50 to 59 with COVID-19, enrolled during active disease. The sequenced sample was peripheral blood. The chain employs TRBV27 and TRBJ1-1; TRBD1 matches 7 bases. The CDR3 DNA follows: TGTGCCAGCAGTCTTCTCGGGACAGTGAACACTGAAGCTTTCTTT. Its protein product is CASSLLGTVNTEAFF.